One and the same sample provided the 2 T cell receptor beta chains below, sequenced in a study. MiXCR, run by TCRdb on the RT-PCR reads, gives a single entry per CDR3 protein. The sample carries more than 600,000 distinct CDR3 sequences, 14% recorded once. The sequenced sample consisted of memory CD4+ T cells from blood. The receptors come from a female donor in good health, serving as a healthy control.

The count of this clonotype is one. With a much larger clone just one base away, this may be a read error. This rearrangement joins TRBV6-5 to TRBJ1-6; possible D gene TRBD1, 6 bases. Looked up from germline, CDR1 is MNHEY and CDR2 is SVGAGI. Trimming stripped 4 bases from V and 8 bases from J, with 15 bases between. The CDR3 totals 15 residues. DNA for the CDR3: TGTGCCAGCAGTTTGATTAGCAGGGGCGATTCACCCCTCCACTTT. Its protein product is CASSLISRGDSPLHF.

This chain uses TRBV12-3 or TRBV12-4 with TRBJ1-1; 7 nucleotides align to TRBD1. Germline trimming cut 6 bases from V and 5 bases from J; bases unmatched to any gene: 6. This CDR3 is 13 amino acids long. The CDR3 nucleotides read TGTGCCAGCAGCCATCCGGGACAGACTGAAGCTTTCTTT. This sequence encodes CASSHPGQTEAFF.